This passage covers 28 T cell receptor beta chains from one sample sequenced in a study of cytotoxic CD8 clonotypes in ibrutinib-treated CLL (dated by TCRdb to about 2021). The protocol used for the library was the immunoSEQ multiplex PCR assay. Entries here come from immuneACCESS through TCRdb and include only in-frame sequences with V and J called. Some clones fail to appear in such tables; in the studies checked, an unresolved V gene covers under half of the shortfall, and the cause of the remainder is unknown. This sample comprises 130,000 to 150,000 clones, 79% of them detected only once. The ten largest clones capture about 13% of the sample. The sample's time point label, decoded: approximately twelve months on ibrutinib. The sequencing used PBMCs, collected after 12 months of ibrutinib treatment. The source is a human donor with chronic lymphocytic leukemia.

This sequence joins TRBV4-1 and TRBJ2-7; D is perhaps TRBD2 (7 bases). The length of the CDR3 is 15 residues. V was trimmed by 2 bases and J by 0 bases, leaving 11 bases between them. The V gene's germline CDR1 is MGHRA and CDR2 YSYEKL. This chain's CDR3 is CASSQRGGYSYEQYF. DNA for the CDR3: TGCGCCAGCAGCCAACGCGGGGGCTACTCCTACGAGCAGTACTTC.

CDR3: CASEKWGSAGEAFF. CDR3 DNA sequence: TGTGCCAGCGAAAAGTGGGGGTCAGCGGGTGAAGCTTTCTTT. The chain has TRBV6-5 and TRBJ1-1; perhaps TRBD1 as D (5 bases). The CDR3 contains 14 residues. Trimming pared 8 bases from V and 7 bases from J, leaving 20 bases between. Germline V gene lookup returns CDR1 MNHEY and CDR2 SVGAGI.

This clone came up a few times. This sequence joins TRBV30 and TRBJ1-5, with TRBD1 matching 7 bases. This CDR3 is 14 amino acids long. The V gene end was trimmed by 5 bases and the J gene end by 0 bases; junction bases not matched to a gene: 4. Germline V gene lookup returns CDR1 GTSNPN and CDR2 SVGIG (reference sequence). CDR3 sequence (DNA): TGTGCCTGGCAGACAGGGAATAGCAATCAGCCCCAGCATTTT. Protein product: CAWQTGNSNQPQHF.

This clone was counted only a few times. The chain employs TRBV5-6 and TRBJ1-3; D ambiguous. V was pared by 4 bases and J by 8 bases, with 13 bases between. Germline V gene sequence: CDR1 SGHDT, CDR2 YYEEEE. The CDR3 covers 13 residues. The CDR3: CASSRGGMDTIYF. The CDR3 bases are TGTGCCAGCAGCCGTGGAGGGATGGACACCATATATTTT.

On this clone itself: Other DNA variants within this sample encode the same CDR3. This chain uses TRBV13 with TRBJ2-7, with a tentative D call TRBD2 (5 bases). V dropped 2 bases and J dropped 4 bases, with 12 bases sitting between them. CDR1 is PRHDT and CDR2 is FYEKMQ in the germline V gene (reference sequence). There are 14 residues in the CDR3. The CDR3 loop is CASSLRGSRYEQYF. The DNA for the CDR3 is TGTGCCAGCAGCTTACGAGGGAGTCGGTACGAGCAGTACTTC.

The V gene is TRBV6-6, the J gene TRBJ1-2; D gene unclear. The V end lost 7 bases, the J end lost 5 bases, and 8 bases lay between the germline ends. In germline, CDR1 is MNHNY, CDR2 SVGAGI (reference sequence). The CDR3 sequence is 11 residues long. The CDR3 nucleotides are TGTGCCAGCAAGGCGGGGTATGGCTACACCTTC. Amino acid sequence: CASKAGYGYTF.

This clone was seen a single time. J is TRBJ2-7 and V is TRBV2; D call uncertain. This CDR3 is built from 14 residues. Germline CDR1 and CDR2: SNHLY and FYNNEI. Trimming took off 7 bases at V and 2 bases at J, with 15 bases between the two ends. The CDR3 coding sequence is TGTGCCAGCAAATCCCGGACGCAAACCTACGAGCAGTACTTC. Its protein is CASKSRTQTYEQYF.

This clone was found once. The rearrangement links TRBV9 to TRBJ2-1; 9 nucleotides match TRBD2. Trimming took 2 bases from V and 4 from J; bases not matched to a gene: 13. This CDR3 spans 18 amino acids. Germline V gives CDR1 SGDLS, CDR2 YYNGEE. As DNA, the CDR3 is TGTGCCAGCAGCGTCCCCTTAGCGGGAGAGGCCCTTTACAATGAGCAGTTCTTC. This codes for CASSVPLAGEALYNEQFF. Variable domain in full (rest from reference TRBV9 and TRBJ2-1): DSGVTQTPKHLITATGQRVTLRCSPRSGDLSVYWYQQSLDQGLQFLIQYYNGEERAKGNILERFSAQQFPDLHSELNLSSLELGDSALYFCASSVPLAGEALYNEQFFGPGTRLTVL.

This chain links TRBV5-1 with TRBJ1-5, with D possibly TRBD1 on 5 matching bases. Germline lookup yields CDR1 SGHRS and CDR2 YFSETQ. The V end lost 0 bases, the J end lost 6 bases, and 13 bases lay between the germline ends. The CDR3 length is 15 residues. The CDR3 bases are TGCGCCAGCAGCTTGGATGGCAGGGCCGGTCAGCCCCAGCATTTT. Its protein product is CASSLDGRAGQPQHF.

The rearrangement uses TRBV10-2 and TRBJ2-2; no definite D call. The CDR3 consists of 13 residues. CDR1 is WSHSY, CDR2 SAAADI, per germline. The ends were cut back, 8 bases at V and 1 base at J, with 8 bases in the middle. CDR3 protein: CASLKGNTGELFF. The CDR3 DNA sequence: TGCGCCAGCTTAAAAGGGAACACCGGGGAGCTGTTTTTT.

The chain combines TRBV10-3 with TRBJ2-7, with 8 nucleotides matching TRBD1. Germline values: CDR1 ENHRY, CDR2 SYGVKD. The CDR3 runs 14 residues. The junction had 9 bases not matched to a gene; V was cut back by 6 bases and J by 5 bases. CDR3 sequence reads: CAISPGQERDEQYF. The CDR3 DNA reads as TGTGCCATCAGCCCGGGACAGGAGAGAGACGAGCAGTACTTC.

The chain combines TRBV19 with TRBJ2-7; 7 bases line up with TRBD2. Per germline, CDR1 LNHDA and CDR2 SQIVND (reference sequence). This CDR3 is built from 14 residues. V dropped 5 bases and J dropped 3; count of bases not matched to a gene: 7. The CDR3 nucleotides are TGTGCCAGTAGTTCGACTAGCAGTTTCTACGAGCAGTACTTC. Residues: CASSSTSSFYEQYF.

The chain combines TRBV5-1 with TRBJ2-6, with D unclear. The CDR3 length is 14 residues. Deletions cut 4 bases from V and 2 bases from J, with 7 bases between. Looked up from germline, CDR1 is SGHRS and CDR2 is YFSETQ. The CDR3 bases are TGCGCCAGCAGCCCCGAGCCTGGGGCCAACGTCCTGACTTTC. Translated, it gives CASSPEPGANVLTF.

DNA of the CDR3: TGTGCCAGCAGCTTAGTGGGTCGGGTTACCGTCACAGATACGCAGTATTTT. Translation gives CASSLVGRVTVTDTQYF. The V and J genes are TRBV7-6 and TRBJ2-3; no clear D. The CDR3 has 17 residues. Germline V gene lookup returns CDR1 SGHVS and CDR2 FNYEAQ. The ends were cut back, 1 base at V and 2 bases at J, with 16 bases in the middle.

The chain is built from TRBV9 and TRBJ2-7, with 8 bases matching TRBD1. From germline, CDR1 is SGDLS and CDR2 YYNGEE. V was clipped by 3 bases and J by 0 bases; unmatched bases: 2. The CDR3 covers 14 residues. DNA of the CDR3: TGTGCCAGCAGCGGAACAGGGGGCTCCTACGAGCAGTACTTC. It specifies CASSGTGGSYEQYF.

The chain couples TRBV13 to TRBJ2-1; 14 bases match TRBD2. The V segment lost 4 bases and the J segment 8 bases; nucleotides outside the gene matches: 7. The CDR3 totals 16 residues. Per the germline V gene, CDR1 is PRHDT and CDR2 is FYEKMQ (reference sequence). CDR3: CASSSRGTSGSHEQFF. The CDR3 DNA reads TGTGCCAGCAGCTCCCGCGGGACTAGCGGGAGCCATGAGCAGTTCTTC.

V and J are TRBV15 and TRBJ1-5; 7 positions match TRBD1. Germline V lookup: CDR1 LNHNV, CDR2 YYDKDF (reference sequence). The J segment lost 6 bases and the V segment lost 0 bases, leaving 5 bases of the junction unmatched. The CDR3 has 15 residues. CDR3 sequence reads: CATSRDLRGLQPQHF. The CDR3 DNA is TGTGCCACCAGCAGAGATCTTAGGGGGCTTCAGCCCCAGCATTTT.

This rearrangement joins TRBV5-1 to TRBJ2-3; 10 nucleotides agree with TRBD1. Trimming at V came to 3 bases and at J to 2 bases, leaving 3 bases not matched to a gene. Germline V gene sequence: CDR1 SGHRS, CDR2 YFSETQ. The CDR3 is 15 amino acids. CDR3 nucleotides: TGCGCCAGCAGCTGGACAGGGGGAACCACAGATACGCAGTATTTT. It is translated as CASSWTGGTTDTQYF.

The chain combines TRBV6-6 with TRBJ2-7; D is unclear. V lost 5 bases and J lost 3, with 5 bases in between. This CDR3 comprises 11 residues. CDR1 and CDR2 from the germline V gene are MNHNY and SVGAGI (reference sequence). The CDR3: CASSIRYEQYF. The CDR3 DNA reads TGTGCCAGCAGTATCCGCTACGAGCAGTACTTC.

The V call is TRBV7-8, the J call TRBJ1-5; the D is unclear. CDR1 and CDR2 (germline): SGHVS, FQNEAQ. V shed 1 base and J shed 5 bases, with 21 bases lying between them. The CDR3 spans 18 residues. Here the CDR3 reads CASSLDSIGRGLHQPQHF. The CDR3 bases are TGTGCCAGCAGCTTAGATAGTATAGGGAGAGGGTTGCATCAGCCCCAGCATTTT.

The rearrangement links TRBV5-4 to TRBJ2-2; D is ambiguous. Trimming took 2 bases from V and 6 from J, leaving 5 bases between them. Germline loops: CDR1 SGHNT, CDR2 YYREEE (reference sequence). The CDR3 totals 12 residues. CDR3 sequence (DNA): TGTGCCAGCAGCTTATGGGCCGGGGAGCTGTTTTTT. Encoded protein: CASSLWAGELFF.

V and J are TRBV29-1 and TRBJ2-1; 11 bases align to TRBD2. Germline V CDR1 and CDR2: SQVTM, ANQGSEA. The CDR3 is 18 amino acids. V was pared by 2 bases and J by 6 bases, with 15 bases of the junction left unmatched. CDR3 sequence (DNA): TGCAGCGTTGAAAATAGGGAATTAGCGGGAGGGCCTTCCAATGAGCAGTTCTTC. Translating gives CSVENRELAGGPSNEQFF.

CDR3 residues: CASSTRGQANTGELFF. The CDR3 DNA reads TGCGCCAGCAGCACGAGAGGACAGGCTAACACCGGGGAGCTGTTTTTT. The chain couples TRBV5-1 to TRBJ2-2; 7 positions agree with TRBD1. There are 16 residues in the CDR3. The germline CDR1 and CDR2 sequences are SGHRS and YFSETQ. Germline trimming cut 4 bases from V and 2 bases from J; bases unmatched to any gene: 8.

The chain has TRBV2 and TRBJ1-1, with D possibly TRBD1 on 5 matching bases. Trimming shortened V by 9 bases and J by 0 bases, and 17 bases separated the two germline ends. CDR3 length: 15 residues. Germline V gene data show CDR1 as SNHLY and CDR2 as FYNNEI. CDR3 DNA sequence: TGTGCCAGGTCGCTACCCCGGGGGTTGAACACTGAAGCTTTCTTT. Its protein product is CARSLPRGLNTEAFF. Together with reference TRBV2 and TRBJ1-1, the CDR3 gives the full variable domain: EPEVTQTPSHQVTQMGQEVILRCVPISNHLYFYWYRQILGQKVEFLVSFYNNEISEKSEIFDDQFSVERPDGSNFTLKIRSTKLEDSAMYFCARSLPRGLNTEAFFGQGTRLTVV.

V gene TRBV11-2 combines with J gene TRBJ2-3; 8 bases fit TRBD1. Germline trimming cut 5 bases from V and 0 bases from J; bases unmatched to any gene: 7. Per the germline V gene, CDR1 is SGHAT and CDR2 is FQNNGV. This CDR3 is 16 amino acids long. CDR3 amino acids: CASSPGQGRSTDTQYF. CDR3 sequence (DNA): TGTGCCAGCAGCCCTGGACAGGGCCGCAGCACAGATACGCAGTATTTT.

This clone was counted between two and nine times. The CDR3 reads CASSLYPGHQRAFF. The DNA for the CDR3 is TGTGCCAGCAGCCTATATCCGGGACATCAGAGAGCTTTCTTT. The gene calls are TRBV28 and TRBJ1-1; possible D gene TRBD1, 6 bases. Germline V gene sequence: CDR1 MDHEN, CDR2 SYDVKM. The V gene lost 6 bases and the J gene lost 10 bases, with 21 bases spanning the gap. The CDR3 consists of 14 residues.

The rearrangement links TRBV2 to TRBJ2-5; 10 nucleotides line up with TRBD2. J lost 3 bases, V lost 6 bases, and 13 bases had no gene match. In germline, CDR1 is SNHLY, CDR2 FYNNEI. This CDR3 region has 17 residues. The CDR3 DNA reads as TGTGCCAGCAGGGGAACTAGCGGGACCCGTTTCGAAGAGACCCAGTACTTC. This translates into CASRGTSGTRFEETQYF.

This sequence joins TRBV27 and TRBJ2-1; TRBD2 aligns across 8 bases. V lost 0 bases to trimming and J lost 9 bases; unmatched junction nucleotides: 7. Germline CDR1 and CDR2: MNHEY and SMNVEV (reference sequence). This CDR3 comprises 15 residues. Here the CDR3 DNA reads TGTGCCAGCAGTTTATCGAGCGGGAGAATTGCTGAGCAGTTCTTC. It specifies CASSLSSGRIAEQFF.